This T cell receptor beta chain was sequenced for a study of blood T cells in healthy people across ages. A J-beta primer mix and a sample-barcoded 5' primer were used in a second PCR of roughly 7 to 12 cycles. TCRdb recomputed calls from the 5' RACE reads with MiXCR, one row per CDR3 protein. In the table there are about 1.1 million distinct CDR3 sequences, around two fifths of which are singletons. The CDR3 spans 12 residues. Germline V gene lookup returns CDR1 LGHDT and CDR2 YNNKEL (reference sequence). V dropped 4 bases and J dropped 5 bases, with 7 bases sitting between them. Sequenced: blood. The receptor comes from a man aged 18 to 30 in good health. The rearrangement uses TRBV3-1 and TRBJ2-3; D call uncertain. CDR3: CASSLHGDTQYF. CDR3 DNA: TGTGCCAGCAGCCTTCACGGAGATACGCAGTATTTT.